A single sample gave rise to the 26 T cell receptor beta chains below, sequenced in a study of blood T cell repertoires in COVID-19. TCRdb's table, derived via immunoSEQ multiplex PCR, lists solely in-frame clones and lacks some. The table records 150,000 to 200,000 clones, around 85% of them present only once. Sequenced: peripheral blood. Every receptor here comes from a human donor with acute or convalescent COVID-19. The donor label of this sample is uncertain.

The chain couples TRBV28 to TRBJ1-2; TRBD1 matches 7 bases. The CDR3 covers 17 residues. CDR1 and CDR2 (germline): MDHEN, SYDVKM. J lost 0 bases, V lost 5 bases, and 12 bases had no gene match. CDR3 DNA sequence: TGTGCCAGCAGTGGAACAGGGGAGTCAGGAGCTAACTATGGCTACACCTTC. Residues: CASSGTGESGANYGYTF.

This chain's CDR3 is CATSEGGVAGNTEAFF. DNA for the CDR3: TGTGCCACCAGTGAAGGGGGGGTAGCTGGGAACACTGAAGCTTTCTTT. The chain employs TRBV24-1 and TRBJ1-1; D possibly corresponds to TRBD1 (6 bases). CDR3 length: 16 amino acids. V was cut by 4 bases and J by 1 base, with 15 bases left in between. CDR1 is KGHDR and CDR2 is SFDVKD in the germline V gene.

The gene calls are TRBV24-1 and TRBJ2-5; TRBD2 agrees at 12 bases. Per the germline V gene, CDR1 is KGHDR and CDR2 is SFDVKD. The CDR3 length is 15 residues. V gave up 9 bases and J gave up 4 bases; unmatched junction bases: 8. The CDR3 DNA follows: TGTGCCACCGAAATTACTAGCGGGGGGAGAGAGACCCAGTACTTC. Translated: CATEITSGGRETQYF.

The chain is built from TRBV7-2 and TRBJ1-1; TRBD1 aligns across 12 bases. J lost 3 bases, V lost 5 bases, and 1 base had no gene match. CDR1 is SGHTA and CDR2 is FQGNSA in the germline V gene. CDR3 size: 14 residues. The CDR3 protein is CASSRDRGHTEAFF. Here the CDR3 DNA reads TGTGCCAGCAGCCGGGACAGGGGGCACACTGAAGCTTTCTTT.

The genes are TRBV7-2 and TRBJ1-3, with 7 positions matching TRBD1. CDR1 is SGHTA, CDR2 FQGNSA, per germline. V dropped 5 bases and J dropped 0; count of bases not matched to a gene: 10. This CDR3 contains 17 residues. CDR3 sequence (DNA): TGTGCCAGCAGCGCTACCGGGACAGTTCGCTCTGGAAACACCATATATTTT. It specifies CASSATGTVRSGNTIYF.

The chain links TRBV5-6 to TRBJ2-2; 10 positions match TRBD2. The length of the CDR3 is 15 residues. The germline V gene encodes CDR1 SGHDT and CDR2 YYEEEE. V lost 4 bases, J lost 6 bases, and 6 bases stayed unmatched. CDR3 in amino acids: CASSPRGLASGELFF. Here the CDR3 DNA reads TGTGCCAGCAGCCCGAGGGGACTAGCGTCCGGGGAGCTGTTTTTT.

V usage is TRBV18 and J usage is TRBJ1-1, with D uncertain. Germline V gene data show CDR1 as KGHSH and CDR2 as LQKENI. CDR3 size: 13 residues. The ends were cut back, 2 bases at V and 1 base at J, with 5 bases in the middle. Here the CDR3 reads CASSPGRNTEAFF. The CDR3 coding sequence is TGTGCCAGCTCACCAGGGAGGAACACTGAAGCTTTCTTT. The whole variable domain, remainder taken from reference TRBV18 and TRBJ1-1, is NAGVMQNPRHLVRRRGQEARLRCSPMKGHSHVYWYRQLPEEGLKFMVYLQKENIIDESGMPKERFSAEFPKEGPSILRIQQVVRGDSAAYFCASSPGRNTEAFFGQGTRLTVV.

V gene TRBV2 combines with J gene TRBJ2-5; 8 positions agree with TRBD2. The CDR3 runs 16 residues. CDR1 is SNHLY, CDR2 FYNNEI, per germline. With 4 bases clipped from V and 2 bases from J, the junction kept 9 bases outside the gene matches. CDR3 in DNA: TGTGCCAGCAGTGGTGCAGCGGGGGTCCTTCAAGAGACCCAGTACTTC. Translated, it gives CASSGAAGVLQETQYF.

This clone has only a few counts. The chain is built from TRBV3-1 (or the pseudogene TRBV3-2) and TRBJ1-1, with TRBD1 as a possible D gene (5 bases). V gave up 1 base and J gave up 8 bases, with 17 bases separating them. CDR3 length equals 15 residues. Germline lookup yields CDR1 LGHDT and CDR2 YNNKEL (reference sequence). The CDR3 coding sequence is TGTGCCAGCAGCCAAGGAAATAGGCGGGGCGTGGAAGCTTTCTTT. Translated: CASSQGNRRGVEAFF.

V and J are TRBV30 and TRBJ2-1; 10 bases align to TRBD1. The germline V gene encodes CDR1 GTSNPN and CDR2 SVGIG (reference sequence). Losses at the gene ends were 1 base for V and 3 bases for J; bases not matched to a gene: 3. CDR3 size: 15 residues. The CDR3 bases are TGTGCCTGGAGTGGACAGGGGGCGCGCTACAATGAGCAGTTCTTC. This sequence encodes CAWSGQGARYNEQFF.

The chain links TRBV6-5 to TRBJ1-2; D gene ambiguous. The V gene's germline CDR1 is MNHEY and CDR2 SVGAGI. The CDR3 covers 12 residues. Trimming cost V 6 bases and J 8 bases, with 13 bases left between them. CDR3 nucleotide sequence: TGTGCCAGCAGCCGAGGAGGTCTGGGCTACACCTTC. Translated: CASSRGGLGYTF.

This rearrangement joins TRBV29-1 to TRBJ2-7; 7 positions match TRBD1. Losses at the gene ends were 4 bases for V and 1 base for J; bases not matched to a gene: 10. This CDR3 contains 15 residues. Germline lookup yields CDR1 SQVTM and CDR2 ANQGSEA. CDR3 sequence reads: CSVGGMTGPSYEQYF. In nucleotides, the CDR3 is TGCAGCGTTGGAGGAATGACAGGGCCGTCCTACGAGCAGTACTTC.

This chain joins TRBV11-3 and TRBJ1-1; no clear D gene. The ends were cut back, 7 bases at V and 2 bases at J, with 14 bases in the middle. The CDR3 runs to 14 residues. Looked up from germline, CDR1 is SGHNT and CDR2 is YENEEA. The CDR3 DNA is TGTGCCAGCAAAACCATTAGGAGTAACACTGAAGCTTTCTTT. Encoded protein: CASKTIRSNTEAFF.

V usage is TRBV28 and J usage is TRBJ1-6; no firm D call. V was trimmed by 3 bases and J by 14 bases, leaving 14 bases between them. The CDR3 extends over 13 amino acids. Germline CDR1 and CDR2: MDHEN and SYDVKM. The DNA of the CDR3 is TGTGCCAGCAGTTTTGGAGTCGGCTCATCCCTCCACTTT. Encoded protein: CASSFGVGSSLHF.

This rearrangement joins TRBV5-1 to TRBJ2-2, with TRBD2 identical over 9 bases. The germline CDR1 and CDR2 sequences are SGHRS and YFSETQ. The CDR3 spans 18 residues. V was clipped by 4 bases and J by 4 bases; unmatched bases: 14. CDR3 nucleotide sequence: TGCGCCAGCAGCCCCCCGGGACTAGCCATATTAGGCACCGGGGAGCTGTTTTTT. Translating it yields CASSPPGLAILGTGELFF.

The chain couples TRBV24-1 to TRBJ1-5; D possibly corresponds to TRBD1 (6 bases). V dropped 1 base and J dropped 6 bases, with 15 bases sitting between them. CDR3 length equals 16 residues. Germline-derived CDR1 and CDR2 are KGHDR and SFDVKD. CDR3 in amino acids: CATSDFRGGAPQPQHF. The CDR3 DNA reads TGTGCCACCAGTGATTTTAGGGGGGGGGCGCCTCAGCCCCAGCATTTT.

This clone has only one observation. The CDR3 sequence: CASSQGGGQPQHF. The CDR3, as DNA: TGTGCCAGTTCCCAAGGGGGCGGTCAGCCCCAGCATTTT. This chain links TRBV19 with TRBJ1-5; 7 nucleotides align to TRBD1. The CDR3 is 13 amino acids. The ends lost 8 bases at V and 6 bases at J; junction bases unmatched: 7. Germline V gene data show CDR1 as LNHDA and CDR2 as SQIVND (reference sequence).

V and J are TRBV30 and TRBJ2-7; possible D gene TRBD2, 5 bases. Germline V gene data show CDR1 as GTSNPN and CDR2 as SVGIG (reference sequence). The length of the CDR3 is 12 residues. Trimming pared 1 base from V and 2 bases from J, leaving 6 bases between. For the CDR3, the DNA is TGTGCCTGGAGTGGACTAACCTACGAGCAGTACTTC. This encodes CAWSGLTYEQYF.

The chain joins TRBV3-1 (or the pseudogene TRBV3-2) to TRBJ1-2; D is unresolved. V lost 4 bases to trimming and J lost 4 bases, with 7 bases between them. The CDR3 is 12 amino acids. Germline CDR1 and CDR2: LGHDT and YNNKEL (reference sequence). The CDR3 here is CASSLQRYGYTF. CDR3 bases: TGTGCCAGCAGCCTCCAGCGCTATGGCTACACCTTC.

V is TRBV3-1 (or the pseudogene TRBV3-2) and J is TRBJ2-1, with D hard to call. Deletions cut 4 bases from V and 9 bases from J, with 10 bases between. The germline V gene has CDR1 LGHDT and CDR2 YNNKEL (reference sequence). The CDR3 extends over 12 amino acids. Here the CDR3 DNA reads TGTGCCAGCAGCCCCCGGGTAGGTGAGCAGTTCTTC. It encodes CASSPRVGEQFF.

The rearrangement uses TRBV6-1 and TRBJ1-1, with D tentatively TRBD1 (5 bases). Per germline, CDR1 MNHNS and CDR2 SASEGT. CDR3 length: 14 amino acids. V was shortened by 3 bases and J by 0 bases, with 8 bases between the two germline ends. DNA of the CDR3: TGTGCCAGCAGTGATGGAGGGGTGAACACTGAAGCTTTCTTT. The encoded protein is CASSDGGVNTEAFF.

The chain has TRBV5-1 and TRBJ2-2; 7 bases align to TRBD1. CDR3 length: 15 amino acids. The junction had 6 bases not matched to a gene; V was cut back by 7 bases and J by 0 bases. From germline, CDR1 is SGHRS and CDR2 YFSETQ. CDR3 nucleotide sequence: TGCGCCAGCCAAAAAGGACAGGCGAACACCGGGGAGCTGTTTTTT. Its translation: CASQKGQANTGELFF.

V is TRBV5-1 and J is TRBJ2-1; 7 bases fit TRBD1. The CDR3 length is 15 residues. CDR1 SGHRS and CDR2 YFSETQ come from the germline V gene. J gave up 7 bases and V 5 bases, and 12 bases lay outside the gene matches. CDR3 amino acids: CASRPLQGTGNEQFF. In DNA, the CDR3 is TGCGCCAGCAGACCTCTACAGGGGACGGGGAATGAGCAGTTCTTC.

This clone was detected once. The chain joins TRBV4-1 to TRBJ1-2, with D unresolved. The CDR3 covers 16 residues. Germline-derived CDR1 and CDR2 are MGHRA and YSYEKL. The V and J ends lost 0 bases and 1 base respectively, with 12 bases between them. The CDR3 loop is CASSQDPRQFNYGYTF. The DNA for the CDR3 is TGCGCCAGCAGCCAAGATCCGAGACAATTTAACTATGGCTACACCTTC.

This clone was recorded a few times. The J gene is TRBJ2-5, the V gene TRBV24-1; D is possibly TRBD1 (6 bases). V lost 3 bases, J lost 4 bases, and 20 bases lay in between. The germline V gene encodes CDR1 KGHDR and CDR2 SFDVKD. The CDR3 is 17 residues long. The CDR3 loop is CATSDHPWGQSTETQYF. CDR3 coding DNA: TGTGCCACCAGTGATCATCCCTGGGGGCAGTCCACAGAGACCCAGTACTTC.

The chain employs TRBV6-4 and TRBJ1-1; the D is unclear. The length of the CDR3 is 12 residues. Trimming removed 5 bases from V and 5 bases from J, with 9 bases in between. Germline V gene data show CDR1 as MRHNA and CDR2 as SNTAGT. CDR3 residues: CASSPGGTEAFF. In nucleotides, the CDR3 is TGTGCCAGCAGTCCGGGTGGAACTGAAGCTTTCTTT.